This TCR beta chain was sequenced during a study of cytomegalovirus exposure and HLA in healthy donors. PCR used 60 Vbeta primers and 13 Jbeta primers. Some clones are missing from TCRdb's copy, which holds only in-frame ones; the method was immunoSEQ multiplex PCR. The sample has some 150,000 clones, approximately 73% seen once; the top ten hold 14%. Germline CDR1 SGDLS, CDR2 YYNGEE. The CDR3 length equals 11 residues, ends included. This clone came up a few times. It is unclear where the CDR3 begins or ends on the DNA, so no DNA is shown, and the CDR3 is as TCRdb lists it. V gene TRBV9 combines with J gene TRBJ1-2. The sequence was obtained from a human donor in good health. Sequencing was performed on PBMCs. The CDR3 is CASSVGRGSTF.